This T cell receptor (beta chain) comes out of a study of PD-L1 blockade in urothelial cancer. Study-level information: Per blood sample, T cells had a median of roughly 150,000.

Time point in this sample: pretreatment peripheral blood. Looked up from germline, CDR1 is SNHLY and CDR2 is FYNNEI. The CDR3 is 14 amino acids. After removal of 7 bases from V and 4 bases from J, the junction contained 5 bases not matched to a gene. Profiling relied on immunoSEQ multiplex PCR, and the TCRdb table lists in-frame clones only, not all of them. Among about 49,000 clones, 79% were seen once, and the ten largest hold about 10%. The material sequenced was PBMCs, taken around atezolizumab (anti-PD-L1) treatment. This TCR was recovered from a man between 65 and 85 years old with urothelial cancer. V usage is TRBV2 and J usage is TRBJ2-2; 8 bases line up with TRBD2. This CDR3 reads CASTPGGSTGELFF. The CDR3, as DNA: TGTGCCAGCACGCCGGGAGGGAGCACCGGGGAGCTGTTTTTT.